Listed here are 9 T cell receptor beta chains from one sample, sequenced in a study of yellow fever vaccine responses in identical twins. TCRdb independently ran MiXCR on the RT-PCR reads; one entry per CDR3 protein. The table records roughly 1,000 distinct CDR3 sequences, 75% to 85% of them present only once. Sequenced material: T cells from blood (PBMCs), unsorted or a sorted subset (not recorded which), taken before or after yellow fever vaccination (not recorded which). The receptors derive from a female donor who received the yellow fever vaccine.

The genes are TRBV7-9 and TRBJ2-7; D is perhaps TRBD2 (6 bases). V was pared by 5 bases and J by 3 bases, with 8 bases between. In germline, CDR1 is SEHNR, CDR2 FQNEAQ (reference sequence). The CDR3 contains 12 residues. The CDR3 DNA reads as TGTGCCAGCAGCCTCGGGAGCTACGAGCAGTACTTC. Its protein is CASSLGSYEQYF. The whole variable domain, filled in from reference TRBV7-9 and TRBJ2-7, reads DTGVSQNPRHKITKRGQNVTFRCDPISEHNRLYWYRQTLGQGPEFLTYFQNEAQLEKSRLLSDRFSAERPKGSFSTLEIQRTEQGDSAMYLCASSLGSYEQYFGPGTRLTVT.

The chain couples TRBV6-4 to TRBJ2-1; no clear D. The CDR3 spans 15 residues. V gave up 0 bases and J gave up 0 bases, with 6 bases separating them. Per the germline V gene, CDR1 is MRHNA and CDR2 is SNTAGT. The CDR3 loop is CASSDSISSYNEQFF. Here the CDR3 DNA reads TGTGCCAGCAGTGACTCGATAAGCTCCTACAATGAGCAGTTCTTC.

This sequence joins TRBV7-2 and TRBJ1-3, with D uncertain. The V gene's germline CDR1 is SGHTA and CDR2 FQGNSA. This CDR3 contains 12 residues. With 5 bases removed from V and 2 bases from J, the gap between germline ends came to 4 bases. The CDR3 region is CASSLTGNTIYF. CDR3 nucleotides: TGTGCCAGCAGCCTGACTGGAAACACCATATATTTT.

The CDR3 loop reads CASSLGRGADTEAFF. CDR3 nucleotide sequence: TGTGCCAGCAGCTTGGGGCGGGGGGCCGACACTGAAGCTTTCTTT. The chain links TRBV5-4 to TRBJ1-1; maybe TRBD1 (6 bases). Germline V lookup: CDR1 SGHNT, CDR2 YYREEE (reference sequence). V was cut by 0 bases and J by 3 bases, with 12 bases left in between. The CDR3 consists of 15 residues. Full variable domain (remainder filled in from reference TRBV5-4 and TRBJ1-1): ETGVTQSPTHLIKTRGQQVTLRCSSQSGHNTVSWYQQALGQGPQFIFQYYREEENGRGNFPPRFSGLQFPNYSSELNVNALELDDSALYLCASSLGRGADTEAFFGQGTRLTVV.

The chain combines TRBV7-2 with TRBJ2-7, with 9 bases matching TRBD1. The germline V gene has CDR1 SGHTA and CDR2 FQGNSA. The V segment lost 6 bases and the J segment 5 bases; nucleotides outside the gene matches: 11. The CDR3 extends over 15 amino acids. For the CDR3, the DNA is TGTGCCAGCAGTTCCTACCGGGACAGGGAGGACGAGCAGTACTTC. This codes for CASSSYRDREDEQYF.

The chain links TRBV30 to TRBJ1-2, with D perhaps matching TRBD1 (5 bases). Germline CDR1 reads GTSNPN; CDR2 reads SVGIG (reference sequence). V was pared by 1 base and J by 7 bases, with 13 bases between. This CDR3 spans 13 amino acids. CDR3 DNA sequence: TGTGCCTGGAGTGAGGGGCCGGGGTCTGGCTACACCTTC. Translating gives CAWSEGPGSGYTF.

The V and J genes are TRBV11-3 and TRBJ2-1; D is undetermined. Germline CDR1 and CDR2: SGHNT and YENEEA. The V and J ends lost 4 bases and 7 bases respectively, with 11 bases between them. The CDR3 extends over 13 amino acids. The CDR3 reads CASSSYLGNEQFF. The CDR3 DNA reads as TGTGCCAGCAGCTCGTACTTGGGGAATGAGCAGTTCTTC.

The V call is TRBV5-5, the J call TRBJ2-1; tentatively, D is TRBD2 (6 bases). Germline-derived CDR1 and CDR2 are SGHKS and YYEKEE (reference sequence). The germline V and J ends were trimmed by 4 bases and 4 bases, with 12 bases remaining between them. The CDR3 covers 14 residues. DNA of the CDR3: TGTGCCAGCAGCCTGGGACTGGGTTACAATGAGCAGTTCTTC. This codes for CASSLGLGYNEQFF.

The chain recombines TRBV10-1 with TRBJ1-3; the D gene is possibly TRBD1 (5 bases). The CDR3 consists of 15 residues. CDR1 is WNHNN and CDR2 is SYGVQD in the germline V gene (reference sequence). V gave up 9 bases and J gave up 0 bases, with 15 bases separating them. The CDR3 sequence: CARFGAPGSGNTIYF. CDR3 bases: TGCGCCAGATTCGGGGCACCAGGCTCTGGAAACACCATATATTTT.